This is a list of T cell receptor beta chains from one sample in a study of shared clonotypes between healthy human individuals. TCRdb's table, derived via immunoSEQ multiplex PCR, lists solely in-frame clones and lacks some. The table lists approximately 320,000 clones, over 75% of them singletons. Sequencing was done on a sample of memory CD8+ T cells sorted from blood. Source of these receptors: a man aged 18-30 years in good health. CDR3s include the opening cysteine and the closing phenylalanine or tryptophan. D genes are given only for firm matches. Only part of the rows carry a size: once, few, many, or a class if the clone is expanded.

clone_size	j_call	d_call	v_call	cdr3_aa	cdr3_nt
NA	TRBJ1-2	NA	TRBV4-2	CASSQSPRGLNEDYGYTF	TGTGCCAGCAGCCAAAGTCCCCGGGGGCTAAACGAGGACTATGGCTACACCTTC
NA	TRBJ2-3	TRBD1	TRBV15	CATRETGTGWLGLDTQYF	TGTGCCACCAGGGAGACCGGGACAGGGTGGCTTGGTTTAGATACGCAGTATTTT
NA	TRBJ2-7	NA	TRBV27	CASSLSGWWGLPYEQYF	TGTGCCAGCAGTTTATCGGGGTGGTGGGGGCTCCCCTACGAGCAGTACTTC
once	TRBJ2-7	TRBD2	TRBV7-8	CASSLVSSGGNEQYF	TGTGCCAGCAGCTTAGTGTCTAGCGGGGGGAACGAGCAGTACTTC
NA	TRBJ1-2	NA	TRBV27	CASSARPVAGYTF	TGTGCCAGCAGTGCCCGGCCGGTCGCTGGCTACACCTTC
NA	TRBJ2-7	TRBD2	TRBV7-9	CASSSAGKTADEQYF	TGTGCCAGCAGCTCAGCGGGGAAGACGGCGGACGAGCAGTACTTC
NA	TRBJ1-6	NA	TRBV9	CASSGDGRGSSYNSPLHF	TGTGCCAGCAGCGGAGACGGCCGGGGAAGCTCCTATAATTCACCCCTCCACTTT
NA	TRBJ1-4	TRBD1	TRBV19	CASSRHQGAASINEKLFF	TGTGCCAGTAGTAGACATCAGGGGGCCGCATCGATTAATGAAAAACTGTTTTTT
NA	TRBJ2-2	TRBD1	TRBV19	CASSALDRGHTGELFF	TGTGCCAGTAGTGCGCTGGACAGGGGACACACCGGGGAGCTGTTTTTT
NA	TRBJ2-7	NA	TRBV4-2	CASSRSQGSSSYEQYF	TGTGCCAGCAGCCGGTCCCAGGGGTCGAGCTCCTACGAGCAGTACTTC
NA	TRBJ1-2	NA	TRBV28	CASSLPGDYGYTF	TGTGCCAGCAGTTTACCAGGGGACTATGGCTACACCTTC
NA	TRBJ1-1	NA	TRBV27	CASKGGGGNTEAFF	TGTGCCAGCAAGGGTGGAGGGGGGAACACTGAAGCTTTCTTT
NA	TRBJ2-7	TRBD1	TRBV6-5	CATSGTGYSYEQYF	TGTGCCACCTCCGGGACAGGGTACTCCTACGAGCAGTACTTC
NA	TRBJ1-6	NA	TRBV7-2	CASSTSTAYNSPLHF	TGTGCCAGCAGCACCTCTACCGCCTATAATTCACCCCTCCACTTT
NA	TRBJ1-1	TRBD1	TRBV19	CASRLTGPITEAFF	TGTGCCAGTAGATTGACAGGGCCGATTACTGAAGCTTTCTTT
once	TRBJ1-6	NA	TRBV4-2	CASSHGGDSPLHF	TGTGCCAGCAGCCACGGAGGAGATTCACCCCTCCACTTT
NA	TRBJ2-3	NA	TRBV5-4	CASSRDPIPSTDTQYF	TGTGCCAGCTCTAGGGACCCTATACCAAGCACAGATACGCAGTATTTT
NA	TRBJ1-1	TRBD1	TRBV7-3	CASSFWGQGAPILQNTEAFF	TGTGCCAGCAGCTTCTGGGGACAGGGGGCGCCGATCCTCCAGAACACTGAAGCTTTCTTT
few	TRBJ1-1	NA	TRBV9	CASSVDGWVTRNTEAFF	TGTGCCAGCAGCGTAGATGGGTGGGTGACTCGGAACACTGAAGCTTTCTTT
NA	TRBJ2-7	NA	TRBV2	CASSPFYEQYF	TGTGCCAGCAGTCCCTTCTACGAGCAGTACTTC
few	TRBJ2-5	NA	TRBV2	CASSGYKETQYF	TGTGCCAGCAGTGGGTATAAAGAGACCCAGTACTTC
NA	TRBJ2-7	TRBD1	TRBV4-1	CASSWDRGQEQYF	TGCGCCAGCAGCTGGGACAGGGGGCAAGAGCAGTACTTC
NA	TRBJ2-1	NA	TRBV4-1	CASSRLLRGPSYNEQFF	TGCGCCAGCAGCCGGCTTCTCAGAGGGCCCTCCTACAATGAGCAGTTCTTC
NA	TRBJ2-5	TRBD1	TRBV7-9	CASSLGQGKETQYF	TGTGCCAGCAGCTTAGGACAGGGGAAAGAGACCCAGTACTTC
NA	TRBJ2-7	NA	TRBV28	CASSGWDFIGSYEQYF	TGTGCCAGCAGTGGCTGGGACTTTATAGGATCCTACGAGCAGTACTTC
NA	TRBJ2-7	TRBD2	TRBV7-2	CASSSLAGVGIREQYF	TGTGCCAGCAGCTCGCTAGCGGGAGTGGGGATCCGCGAGCAGTACTTC
few	TRBJ2-3	NA	TRBV5-4	CASSSTLTDTQYF	TGTGCCAGCAGCTCGACTCTCACAGATACGCAGTATTTT
NA	TRBJ2-7	NA	TRBV27	CASSRQWLYEQYF	TGTGCCAGCAGTAGGCAGTGGCTCTACGAGCAGTACTTC
NA	TRBJ1-2	TRBD1	TRBV7-9	CASSLFGGGHGYTF	TGTGCCAGCAGCTTATTTGGAGGGGGCCATGGCTACACCTTC
NA	TRBJ1-3	NA	TRBV6-1	CASSVRLKNSGNTIYF	TGTGCCAGCAGTGTTCGACTGAAAAACTCTGGAAACACCATATATTTT
NA	TRBJ2-7	NA	TRBV28	CASSLWVNEQYF	TGTGCCAGCAGTTTGTGGGTAAACGAGCAGTACTTC
NA	TRBJ1-2	NA	TRBV29-1	CSVEGTESYGYTF	TGCAGCGTTGAAGGAACAGAAAGCTATGGCTACACCTTC
NA	TRBJ2-7	TRBD1	TRBV28	CASSAGGVIWFYEQYF	TGTGCCAGCAGCGCAGGGGGCGTCATTTGGTTTTACGAGCAGTACTTC
NA	TRBJ2-3	NA	TRBV7-9	CASSSMELGPTDTQYF	TGTGCCAGCAGCTCTATGGAGTTGGGACCCACAGATACGCAGTATTTT
NA	TRBJ2-7	NA	TRBV6-4	CASSPFPGSNEQYF	TGTGCCAGCAGCCCATTCCCGGGTTCTAACGAGCAGTACTTC
NA	TRBJ2-3	TRBD2	TRBV9	CASSTTEGRGGDTQYF	TGTGCCAGCAGCACTACAGAGGGCCGGGGGGGAGATACGCAGTATTTT
NA	TRBJ2-3	TRBD2	TRBV9	CASSVVAGFTDTQYF	TGTGCCAGCAGCGTAGTAGCGGGCTTCACAGATACGCAGTATTTT
NA	TRBJ2-1	NA	TRBV27	CASMIIGTSNEQFF	TGTGCCAGCATGATTATCGGGACCTCCAATGAGCAGTTCTTC
NA	TRBJ1-2	NA	TRBV6-5	CASSYSSGRDGYTF	TGTGCCAGCAGTTACTCGAGTGGTAGGGATGGCTACACCTTC
NA	TRBJ1-2	NA	TRBV29-1	CSVHWQAGYGYTF	TGCAGCGTTCATTGGCAGGCTGGCTATGGCTACACCTTC
NA	TRBJ1-1	TRBD1	TRBV9	CASSVVGTGGTEAFF	TGTGCCAGCAGCGTAGTTGGGACAGGGGGCACTGAAGCTTTCTTT
NA	TRBJ2-5	NA	TRBV12-5	CASGFLYGSDETQYF	TGTGCTAGTGGTTTCCTTTACGGGAGTGATGAGACCCAGTACTTC
NA	TRBJ2-7	TRBD1	TRBV9	CASSVSTGGAYYEQYF	TGTGCCAGCAGCGTAAGCACAGGGGGCGCGTATTACGAGCAGTACTTC
NA	TRBJ2-7	NA	TRBV5-4	CASSLDLETPPTGEQYF	TGTGCCAGCAGCTTGGACTTAGAGACACCCCCTACCGGCGAGCAGTACTTC
NA	TRBJ1-2	NA	TRBV25-1	CASSGEGGGYTF	TGTGCCAGCAGCGGGGAAGGGGGAGGCTACACCTTC
once	TRBJ2-5	NA	TRBV11-3	CASSFQGAETQYF	TGTGCCAGCAGCTTTCAGGGCGCGGAGACCCAGTACTTC
NA	TRBJ2-7	NA	TRBV9	CASSVEGRGDYEQYF	TGTGCCAGCAGCGTAGAGGGACGCGGTGACTACGAGCAGTACTTC
NA	TRBJ2-1	TRBD1	TRBV4-3	CASSQELFGWDSSYNEQFF	TGCGCCAGCAGCCAAGAGCTGTTTGGGTGGGACAGCTCCTACAATGAGCAGTTCTTC
few	TRBJ1-1	NA	TRBV7-9	CASSFPRGVGDTEAFF	TGTGCCAGCAGCTTCCCTCGCGGGGTAGGGGACACTGAAGCTTTCTTT
NA	TRBJ2-7	NA	TRBV29-1	CSVLDGYEQYF	TGCAGCGTTCTTGACGGTTACGAGCAGTACTTC
NA	TRBJ2-7	NA	TRBV4-1	CASSPGWGYYEQYF	TGCGCCAGCAGCCCTGGATGGGGATACTACGAGCAGTACTTC
once	TRBJ1-5	NA	TRBV27	CASSITGSNQPQHF	TGTGCCAGCAGTATTACAGGGTCAAATCAGCCCCAGCATTTT
NA	TRBJ1-1	NA	TRBV18	CASSPAWGAEAFF	TGTGCCAGCTCACCTGCCTGGGGCGCTGAAGCTTTCTTT
NA	TRBJ2-7	NA	TRBV4-1	CASSLRTLSYEQYF	TGCGCCAGCAGCCTACGGACGCTTTCCTACGAGCAGTACTTC
NA	TRBJ2-3	NA	TRBV11-2	CASSNEDLATDTQYF	TGTGCCAGCAGCAACGAGGACTTAGCGACAGATACGCAGTATTTT
NA	TRBJ2-3	TRBD1	TRBV27	CASSLVGQGSTDTQYF	TGTGCCAGCAGTTTAGTAGGACAGGGAAGCACAGATACGCAGTATTTT
NA	TRBJ2-1	TRBD2	TRBV14	CASSQEWASGGETFYNEQFF	TGTGCCAGCAGCCAAGAATGGGCTAGCGGGGGAGAAACGTTTTACAATGAGCAGTTCTTC
NA	TRBJ2-7	TRBD1	TRBV11-1	CASSEGQFYEQYF	TGTGCCAGCAGCGAGGGACAGTTCTACGAGCAGTACTTC
few	TRBJ2-2	TRBD1	TRBV5-1	CASSLGQGTGELFF	TGCGCCAGCAGCTTGGGACAGGGGACCGGGGAGCTGTTTTTT
NA	TRBJ1-6	NA	TRBV27	CASSTRPISPLHF	TGTGCCAGCAGTACCCGGCCTATTTCACCCCTCCACTTT